The present T cell receptor (beta chain) was sequenced within a study of cytomegalovirus exposure and HLA in healthy donors. With regard to this clone: The antigen is unknown.

The CDR3 is 16 amino acids. V was clipped by 2 bases and J by 2 bases, with 13 bases between them. Looked up from germline, CDR1 is MNHEY and CDR2 is SMNVEV (reference sequence). The PCR had 60 Vbeta and 13 Jbeta primers. Method: immunoSEQ multiplex PCR; TCRdb's copy keeps in-frame clones and lacks some. The data show more than 95,000 clones, less than 85% seen once. Study conclusions and caveats: Being productive about 87% or about 30% of the time was typical of most TCR beta V segments in an earlier analysis. At a 0.05 false discovery rate, a later analysis found 15,000 to 20,000 TCR beta sequences to be associated with HLA alleles.

The rearrangement uses TRBV27 and TRBJ2-4; the D gene is possibly TRBD2 (6 bases). The TCR originated in a man aged 40-55 years in good health and CMV-seropositive. The sequenced sample consisted of PBMCs. Here the CDR3 DNA reads TGTGCCAGCAGTTTAATAACGGGGGTTTCCAAAAACATTCAGTACTTC. It translates to CASSLITGVSKNIQYF.